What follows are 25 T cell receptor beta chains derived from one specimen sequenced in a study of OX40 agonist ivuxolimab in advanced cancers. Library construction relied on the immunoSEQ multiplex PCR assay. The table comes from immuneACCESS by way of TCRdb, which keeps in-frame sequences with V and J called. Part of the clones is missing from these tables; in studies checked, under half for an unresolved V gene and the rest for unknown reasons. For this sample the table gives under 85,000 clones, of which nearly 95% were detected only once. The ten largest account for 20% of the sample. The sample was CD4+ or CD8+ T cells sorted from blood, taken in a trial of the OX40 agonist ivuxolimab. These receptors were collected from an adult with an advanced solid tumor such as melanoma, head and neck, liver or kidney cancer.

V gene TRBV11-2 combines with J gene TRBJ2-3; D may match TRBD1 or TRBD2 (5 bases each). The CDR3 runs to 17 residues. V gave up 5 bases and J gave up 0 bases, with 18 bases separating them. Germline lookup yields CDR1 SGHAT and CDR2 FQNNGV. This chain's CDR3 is CASSHSAPGTSTDTQYF. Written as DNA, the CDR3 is TGTGCCAGCAGCCATAGTGCCCCCGGGACGAGCACAGATACGCAGTATTTT. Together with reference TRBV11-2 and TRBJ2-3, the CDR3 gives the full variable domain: EAGVAQSPRYKIIEKRQSVAFWCNPISGHATLYWYQQILGQGPKLLIQFQNNGVVDDSQLPKDRFSAERLKGVDSTLKIQPAKLEDSAVYLCASSHSAPGTSTDTQYFGPGTRLTVL.

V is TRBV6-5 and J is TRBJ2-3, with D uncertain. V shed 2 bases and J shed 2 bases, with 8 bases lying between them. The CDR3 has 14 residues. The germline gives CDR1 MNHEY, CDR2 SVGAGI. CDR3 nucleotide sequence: TGTGCCAGCAGTTACGGGCCTAACACAGATACGCAGTATTTT. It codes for CASSYGPNTDTQYF.

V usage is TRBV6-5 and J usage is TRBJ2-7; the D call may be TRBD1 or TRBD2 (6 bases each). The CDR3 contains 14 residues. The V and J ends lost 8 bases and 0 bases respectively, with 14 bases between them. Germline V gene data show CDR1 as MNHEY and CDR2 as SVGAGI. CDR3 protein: CASASGGPSYEQYF. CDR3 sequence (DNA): TGTGCCAGCGCTAGTGGGGGGCCCTCCTACGAGCAGTACTTC.

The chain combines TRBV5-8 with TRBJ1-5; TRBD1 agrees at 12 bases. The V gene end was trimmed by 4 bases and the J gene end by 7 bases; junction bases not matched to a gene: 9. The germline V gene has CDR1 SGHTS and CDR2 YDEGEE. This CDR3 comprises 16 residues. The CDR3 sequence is CASSLRDRGPEQPQHF. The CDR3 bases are TGTGCCAGCAGCCTCCGGGACAGGGGGCCGGAACAGCCCCAGCATTTT.

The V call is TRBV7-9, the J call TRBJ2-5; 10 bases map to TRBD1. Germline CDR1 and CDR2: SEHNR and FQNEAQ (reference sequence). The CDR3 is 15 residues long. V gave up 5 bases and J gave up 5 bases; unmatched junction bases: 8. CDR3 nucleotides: TGTGCCAGCAGCCCCCGGGACAGGGGCGTGGAGACCCAGTACTTC. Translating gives CASSPRDRGVETQYF. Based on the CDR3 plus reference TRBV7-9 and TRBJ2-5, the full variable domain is DTGVSQNPRHKITKRGQNVTFRCDPISEHNRLYWYRQTLGQGPEFLTYFQNEAQLEKSRLLSDRFSAERPKGSFSTLEIQRTEQGDSAMYLCASSPRDRGVETQYFGPGTRLLVL.

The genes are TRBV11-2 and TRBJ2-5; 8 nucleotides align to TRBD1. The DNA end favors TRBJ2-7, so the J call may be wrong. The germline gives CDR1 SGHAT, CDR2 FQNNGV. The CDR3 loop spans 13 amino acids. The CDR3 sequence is CASSSGGAYEQYF. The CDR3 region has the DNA TGTGCCAGCAGCTCAGGGGGCGCCTACGAGCAGTACTTC.

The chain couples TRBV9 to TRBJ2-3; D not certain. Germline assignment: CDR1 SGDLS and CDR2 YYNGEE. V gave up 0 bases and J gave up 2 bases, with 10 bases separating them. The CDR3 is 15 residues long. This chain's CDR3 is CASSVGAYHTDTQYF. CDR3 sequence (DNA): TGTGCCAGCAGCGTAGGTGCCTATCACACAGATACGCAGTATTTT.

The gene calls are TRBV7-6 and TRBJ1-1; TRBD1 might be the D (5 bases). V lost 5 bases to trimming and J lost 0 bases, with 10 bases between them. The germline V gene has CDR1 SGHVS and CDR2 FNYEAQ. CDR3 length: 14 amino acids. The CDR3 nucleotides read TGTGCCAGCAGCCCCCGACAGTTGAACACTGAAGCTTTCTTT. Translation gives CASSPRQLNTEAFF.

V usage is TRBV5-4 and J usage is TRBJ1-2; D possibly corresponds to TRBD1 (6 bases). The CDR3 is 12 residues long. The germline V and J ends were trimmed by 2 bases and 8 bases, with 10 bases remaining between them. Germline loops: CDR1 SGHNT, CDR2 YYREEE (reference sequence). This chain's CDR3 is CASSLYREGYTF. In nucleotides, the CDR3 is TGTGCCAGCAGCTTATACAGGGAGGGCTACACCTTC.

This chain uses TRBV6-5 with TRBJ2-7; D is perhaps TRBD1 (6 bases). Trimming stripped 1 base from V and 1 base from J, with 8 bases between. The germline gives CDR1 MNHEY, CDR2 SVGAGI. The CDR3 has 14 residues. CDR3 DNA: TGTGCCAGCAGTTACTTACAGGGATCCTACGAGCAGTACTTC. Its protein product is CASSYLQGSYEQYF.

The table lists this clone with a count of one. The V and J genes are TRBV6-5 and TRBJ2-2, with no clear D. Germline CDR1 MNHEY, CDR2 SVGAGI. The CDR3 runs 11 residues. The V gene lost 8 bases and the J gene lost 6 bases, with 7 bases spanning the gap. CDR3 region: CASSDAGELFF. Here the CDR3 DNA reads TGTGCCAGCTCAGATGCCGGGGAGCTGTTTTTT.

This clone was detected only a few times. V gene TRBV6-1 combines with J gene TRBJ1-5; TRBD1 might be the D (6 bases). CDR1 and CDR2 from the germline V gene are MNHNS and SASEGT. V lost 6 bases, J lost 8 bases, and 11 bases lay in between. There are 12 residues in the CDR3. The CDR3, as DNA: TGTGCCAGCAGCTTAGGGGGTAAGCCCCAGCATTTT. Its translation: CASSLGGKPQHF.

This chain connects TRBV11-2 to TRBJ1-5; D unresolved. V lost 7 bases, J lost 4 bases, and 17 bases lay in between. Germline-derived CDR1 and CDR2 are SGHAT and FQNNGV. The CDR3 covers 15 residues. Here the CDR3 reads CASTYYSLLNQPQHF. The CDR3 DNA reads TGTGCCAGCACCTACTATTCCTTGCTTAATCAGCCCCAGCATTTT.

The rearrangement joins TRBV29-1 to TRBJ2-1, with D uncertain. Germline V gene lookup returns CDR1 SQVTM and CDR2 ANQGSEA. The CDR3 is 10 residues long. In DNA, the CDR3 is TGCAGTTGGACGTGGAATGAGCAGTTCTTC. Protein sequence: CSWTWNEQFF.

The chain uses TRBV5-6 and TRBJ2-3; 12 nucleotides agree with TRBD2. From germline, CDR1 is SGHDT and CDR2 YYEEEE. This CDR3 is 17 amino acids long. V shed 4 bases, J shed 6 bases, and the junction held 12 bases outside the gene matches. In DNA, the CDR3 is TGTGCCAGCAGCGCTTCTAGCGGGGGGGCCCTCGGGGATACGCAGTATTTT. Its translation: CASSASSGGALGDTQYF.

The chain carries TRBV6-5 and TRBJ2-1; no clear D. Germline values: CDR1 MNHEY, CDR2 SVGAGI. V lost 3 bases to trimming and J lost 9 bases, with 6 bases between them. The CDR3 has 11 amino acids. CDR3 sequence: CASSYNGEQFF. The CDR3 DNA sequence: TGTGCCAGCAGTTATAACGGTGAGCAGTTCTTC.

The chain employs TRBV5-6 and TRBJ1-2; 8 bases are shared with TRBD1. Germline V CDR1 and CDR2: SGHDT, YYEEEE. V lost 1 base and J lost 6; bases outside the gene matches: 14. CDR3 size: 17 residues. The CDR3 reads CASSLITGGYLYDGYTF. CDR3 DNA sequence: TGTGCCAGCAGCTTGATTACAGGGGGTTATCTCTACGATGGCTACACCTTC.

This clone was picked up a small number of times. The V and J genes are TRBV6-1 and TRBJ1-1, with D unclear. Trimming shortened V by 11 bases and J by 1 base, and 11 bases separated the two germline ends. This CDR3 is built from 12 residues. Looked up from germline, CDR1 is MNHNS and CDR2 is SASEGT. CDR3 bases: TGTGCCTCGGAGGGCCCGAACACTGAAGCTTTCTTT. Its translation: CASEGPNTEAFF.

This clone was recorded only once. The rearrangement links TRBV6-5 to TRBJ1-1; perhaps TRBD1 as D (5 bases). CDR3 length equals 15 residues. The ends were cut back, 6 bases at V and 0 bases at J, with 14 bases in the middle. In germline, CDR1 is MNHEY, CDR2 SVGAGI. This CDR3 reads CASRETGTVNTEAFF. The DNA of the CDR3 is TGTGCCAGCAGAGAAACCGGGACGGTGAACACTGAAGCTTTCTTT.

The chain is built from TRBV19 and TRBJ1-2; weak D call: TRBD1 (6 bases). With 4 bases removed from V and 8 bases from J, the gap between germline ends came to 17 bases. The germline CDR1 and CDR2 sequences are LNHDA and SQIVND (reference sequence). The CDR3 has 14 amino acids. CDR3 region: CASSTPGARMGYTF. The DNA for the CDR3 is TGTGCCAGTAGTACCCCGGGGGCCCGCATGGGCTACACCTTC.

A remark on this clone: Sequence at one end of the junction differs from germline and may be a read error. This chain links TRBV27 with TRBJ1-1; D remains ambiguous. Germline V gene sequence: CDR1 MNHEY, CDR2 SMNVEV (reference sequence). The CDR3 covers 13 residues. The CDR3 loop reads CASSISVATEAFF. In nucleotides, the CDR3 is TGTGCCAGCAGTATATCAGTGGCCACTGAAGCTTTCTTT.

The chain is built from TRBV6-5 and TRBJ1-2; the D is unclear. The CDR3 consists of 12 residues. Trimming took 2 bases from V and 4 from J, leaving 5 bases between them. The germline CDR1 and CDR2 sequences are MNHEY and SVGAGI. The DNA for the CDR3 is TGTGCCAGCAGTTACAAATCCTATGGCTACACCTTC. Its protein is CASSYKSYGYTF.

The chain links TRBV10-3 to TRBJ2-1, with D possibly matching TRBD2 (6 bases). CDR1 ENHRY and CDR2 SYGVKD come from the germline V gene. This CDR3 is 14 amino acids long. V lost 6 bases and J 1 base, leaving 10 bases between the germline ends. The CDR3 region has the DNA TGTGCCATCAGCTCCGGGGGTTCCTACAATGAGCAGTTCTTC. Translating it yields CAISSGGSYNEQFF.

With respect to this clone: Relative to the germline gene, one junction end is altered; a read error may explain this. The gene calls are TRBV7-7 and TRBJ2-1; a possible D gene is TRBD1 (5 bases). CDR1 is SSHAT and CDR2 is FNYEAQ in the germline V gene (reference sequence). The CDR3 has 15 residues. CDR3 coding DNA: TGTGCTAGCAGCACGGGCAGGGCCCAACCTAATGAGCAGTTCTTC. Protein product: CASSTGRAQPNEQFF.

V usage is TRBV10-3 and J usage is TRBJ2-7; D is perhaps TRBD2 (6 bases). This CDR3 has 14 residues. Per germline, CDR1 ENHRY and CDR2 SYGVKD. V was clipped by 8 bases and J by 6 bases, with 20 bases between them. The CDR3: CAIRPSPGVSEQYF. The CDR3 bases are TGTGCCATCCGACCCAGTCCGGGGGTGAGCGAGCAGTACTTC.